Shown below are 7 T cell receptor beta chains from a single sample sequenced in a study of blood T cell repertoires in COVID-19. Generated by immunoSEQ multiplex PCR, the TCRdb table keeps only in-frame clones and is missing some. Among over 15,000 clones listed, 75% to 90% were seen once. The sequencing input was peripheral blood. All receptors come from a man at least 80 years old with acute or convalescent COVID-19.

The rearrangement links TRBV5-4 to TRBJ2-7, with D possibly matching TRBD1 (5 bases). Germline V CDR1 and CDR2: SGHNT, YYREEE (reference sequence). Trimming cost V 3 bases and J 5 bases, with 9 bases left between them. The CDR3 consists of 12 residues. The CDR3 here is CASSSQGDEQYF. CDR3 sequence (DNA): TGTGCCAGCAGCTCTCAAGGGGACGAGCAGTACTTC.

This chain joins TRBV5-6 and TRBJ2-5; no reliable D call. This CDR3 region has 11 residues. The V and J ends lost 2 bases and 5 bases respectively, with 4 bases between them. Germline V gives CDR1 SGHDT, CDR2 YYEEEE. CDR3 in amino acids: CASSFLETQYF. In DNA, the CDR3 is TGTGCCAGCAGCTTTCTGGAGACCCAGTACTTC.

This clone was observed a handful of times. Other DNA sequences in this sample translate to the same CDR3. The rearrangement links TRBV5-1 to TRBJ2-2; 7 positions agree with TRBD1. Germline V gives CDR1 SGHRS, CDR2 YFSETQ. CDR3 size: 15 residues. The V gene end was trimmed by 4 bases and the J gene end by 2 bases; junction bases not matched to a gene: 5. CDR3 sequence reads: CASSLTGPNTGELFF. CDR3 bases: TGCGCCAGCAGCCTGACAGGGCCTAACACCGGGGAGCTGTTTTTT.

The gene calls are TRBV7-2 and TRBJ2-7; TRBD2 aligns across 14 bases. J was trimmed by 5 bases and V by 5 bases; bases with no gene match: 5. The CDR3 extends over 15 amino acids. Germline lookup yields CDR1 SGHTA and CDR2 FQGNSA. CDR3 sequence reads: CASSKGLAGGNEQYF. The CDR3 nucleotides read TGTGCCAGCAGCAAAGGACTAGCGGGGGGTAACGAGCAGTACTTC.

This clone was seen only once. The rearrangement uses TRBV14 and TRBJ1-1, with D possibly matching TRBD1 (6 bases). The CDR3 is 14 amino acids. From germline, CDR1 is SGHDN and CDR2 FVKESK. V was pared by 5 bases and J by 2 bases, with 12 bases between. The CDR3 spells CASSTWTANTEAFF. CDR3 DNA: TGTGCCAGCAGCACCTGGACAGCCAACACTGAAGCTTTCTTT.

The chain recombines TRBV2 with TRBJ1-5; 7 bases are a match to TRBD1. V was clipped by 4 bases and J by 0 bases; unmatched bases: 3. There are 15 residues in the CDR3. Germline CDR1 SNHLY, CDR2 FYNNEI. The CDR3 DNA is TGTGCCAGCAGTGGGACAGGAAATAGCAATCAGCCCCAGCATTTT. Protein product: CASSGTGNSNQPQHF.

The chain is built from TRBV27 and TRBJ1-3; the match to TRBD1 covers 8 bases. V lost 8 bases, J lost 3 bases, and 6 bases stayed unmatched. CDR1 is MNHEY and CDR2 is SMNVEV in the germline V gene (reference sequence). The CDR3 length is 14 residues. This CDR3 reads CASRPGGGGNTIYF. DNA of the CDR3: TGTGCCAGCCGGCCAGGGGGCGGTGGAAACACCATATATTTT.